The following is a TCR beta chain sequence with its context. The antigen remains unidentified. The CDR3 extends over 15 amino acids. Germline assignment: CDR1 MDHEN and CDR2 SYDVKM. V lost 6 bases, J lost 0 bases, and 12 bases lay in between. The data derive from a study of glioma-infiltrating T cells. Study-level information: Before surgery, glioma patients received dexamethasone for at most six days. Around 1 million peripheral T cells were targeted at roughly 4- to 11-fold coverage.

Amplification of TCR alpha and beta CDR3 regions from RNA used iRepertoire nested multiplex PCR. Tissue mRNA or PBMC total RNA, about 85-400 ng, went into one-step reverse transcription and amplification. Each CDR3 protein gets one entry after TCRdb re-called the multiplex PCR reads with MiXCR. The table shows a few hundred thousand distinct CDR3 sequences, with about 40% occurring only once. Study results and limitations: Signature shared blood CDR3 motifs were enriched in low-divergence and depleted in high-divergence patients.

The TCR originated in a human donor with low-grade glioma or glioblastoma, undergoing nonglioma brain surgery, or in good health (not recorded which). This chain joins TRBV28 and TRBJ1-5; no clear D. Sequencing was performed on glioma tissue, nonneoplastic brain tissue, or PBMCs (not recorded which). CDR3 sequence reads: CASSLTDYSNQPQHF. CDR3 nucleotide sequence: TGTGCCAGCAGCCTGACCGATTATAGCAATCAGCCCCAGCATTTT.